The 9 T cell receptor beta chains given below trace back to one sample, sequenced in a study of Ad26.COV2.S vaccination and SARS-CoV-2 variants. Treatment in this sample: about 20 received Ad26.COV2.S at low or high dose, single or two shots; roughly five received placebo; per-sample allocation not given. The investigators took samples on day 63 after the first vaccine or placebo injection. Sequencing was performed with immunoSEQ multiplex PCR; in TCRdb, only in-frame clones are kept and a portion is missing. The sample holds roughly 510,000 clones; roughly 87% are singletons and the top ten take 13%. Source: peripheral blood, taken in a trial of Ad26.COV2.S vaccine versus placebo. These receptors originate from a person aged 18-65 years who received the Ad26.COV2.S COVID-19 vaccine or a placebo.

The chain is built from TRBV28 and TRBJ1-3; a possible D gene is TRBD1 (5 bases). This CDR3 is 16 amino acids long. With 1 base removed from V and 11 bases from J, the gap between germline ends came to 21 bases. Germline assignment: CDR1 MDHEN and CDR2 SYDVKM. This chain's CDR3 is CASSLSGTGSVGAIYF. The CDR3 coding sequence is TGTGCCAGCAGTTTATCCGGGACCGGGAGTGTCGGCGCCATATATTTT.

J is TRBJ2-3 and V is TRBV10-3; D remains unclear. V gave up 10 bases and J gave up 10 bases, with 21 bases separating them. The CDR3 runs 13 residues. Germline values: CDR1 ENHRY, CDR2 SYGVKD. This CDR3 reads CATAPDQSTPQYF. For the CDR3, the DNA is TGTGCCACAGCGCCGGACCAAAGTACCCCGCAGTATTTT.

This sequence joins TRBV7-9 and TRBJ2-2; 12 bases align to TRBD2. Germline CDR1 and CDR2: SEHNR and FQNEAQ (reference sequence). J lost 5 bases, V lost 7 bases, and 5 bases had no gene match. The CDR3 is 15 amino acids. The CDR3 DNA sequence: TGTGCCAGCAACATTCTAGCGGGAGGGACCGGGGAGCTGTTTTTT. Its translation: CASNILAGGTGELFF. The variable domain in full, with the rest retrieved from reference TRBV7-9 and TRBJ2-2, is DTGVSQNPRHKITKRGQNVTFRCDPISEHNRLYWYRQTLGQGPEFLTYFQNEAQLEKSRLLSDRFSAERPKGSFSTLEIQRTEQGDSAMYLCASNILAGGTGELFFGEGSRLTVL.

The chain employs TRBV15 and TRBJ2-1; 9 bases are shared with TRBD2. This CDR3 is 17 amino acids long. Germline V CDR1 and CDR2: LNHNV, YYDKDF (reference sequence). The J segment lost 6 bases and the V segment lost 3 bases, leaving 12 bases of the junction unmatched. CDR3 residues: CATSRLGGAGGTNEQFF. The CDR3 DNA sequence: TGTGCCACCAGCAGGCTTGGGGGTGCGGGAGGGACCAATGAGCAGTTCTTC.

The J gene is TRBJ2-1, the V gene TRBV7-9, with D perhaps assigned TRBD1 or TRBD2 (5 bases each). Per germline, CDR1 SEHNR and CDR2 FQNEAQ (reference sequence). The CDR3 extends over 17 amino acids. Trimming took 1 base from V and 8 from J, leaving 21 bases between them. In DNA, the CDR3 is TGTGCCAGCAGCTTAGGGGGTGGCCCAGACCGGGGCTATGAGCAGTTCTTC. Translating gives CASSLGGGPDRGYEQFF.

V is TRBV4-1 and J is TRBJ2-1, with a possible D match to TRBD1 (6 bases). The CDR3 length is 16 residues. Germline CDR1 MGHRA, CDR2 YSYEKL. V was clipped by 0 bases and J by 4 bases, with 13 bases between them. CDR3 bases: TGCGCCAGCAGCCAAGATCCAGGGGCGGCTTACAATGAGCAGTTCTTC. This sequence encodes CASSQDPGAAYNEQFF.

V usage is TRBV5-1 and J usage is TRBJ2-7; D unclear. Trimming left V 1 base short and J 2 bases short, with 4 bases between. The CDR3 is 12 residues long. Germline assignment: CDR1 SGHRS and CDR2 YFSETQ. This CDR3 reads CASSLTAYEQYF. CDR3 in DNA: TGCGCCAGCAGCTTGACGGCCTACGAGCAGTACTTC.

Written as DNA, the CDR3 is TGTGCCAGCAGTCTCACACAGGGTAGCAATCAGCCCCAGCATTTT. It translates to CASSLTQGSNQPQHF. The V call is TRBV3-1 (or the pseudogene TRBV3-2), the J call TRBJ1-5; tentatively, D is TRBD1 (6 bases). The CDR3 is made up of 15 amino acids. Trimming cost V 6 bases and J 0 bases, with 12 bases left between them. CDR1 and CDR2 from the germline V gene are LGHDT and YNNKEL (reference sequence).

This clone was detected a few times. The rearrangement links TRBV18 to TRBJ2-7, with no clear D. CDR1 is KGHSH and CDR2 is LQKENI in the germline V gene. Trimming stripped 2 bases from V and 6 bases from J, with 5 bases between. CDR3 length: 11 residues. This chain's CDR3 is CASSPKLEQYF. In DNA form, the CDR3 reads TGTGCCAGCTCACCAAAACTCGAGCAGTACTTC. Full variable domain (rest looked up from reference TRBV18 and TRBJ2-7): NAGVMQNPRHLVRRRGQEARLRCSPMKGHSHVYWYRQLPEEGLKFMVYLQKENIIDESGMPKERFSAEFPKEGPSILRIQQVVRGDSAAYFCASSPKLEQYFGPGTRLTVT.